This TCR beta chain originates from a study of T cells in localized non-small cell lung cancer. Looked up from germline, CDR1 is SNHLY and CDR2 is FYNNEI. V was trimmed by 6 bases and J by 0 bases, leaving 9 bases between them. This CDR3 comprises 15 residues. Some clones are missing from TCRdb's copy, which holds only in-frame ones; the method was immunoSEQ multiplex PCR. The sample consists of approximately 32,000 clones, around 80% of them appearing once. This receptor was identified in a male donor aged 60 or over with stage III squamous cell lung carcinoma. Source: peripheral blood, taken before any cancer treatment. The genes are TRBV2 and TRBJ1-6; no firm D call. CDR3 protein: CASRKAASYNSPLHF. CDR3 sequence (DNA): TGTGCCAGCAGGAAGGCCGCCTCCTATAATTCACCCCTCCACTTT.